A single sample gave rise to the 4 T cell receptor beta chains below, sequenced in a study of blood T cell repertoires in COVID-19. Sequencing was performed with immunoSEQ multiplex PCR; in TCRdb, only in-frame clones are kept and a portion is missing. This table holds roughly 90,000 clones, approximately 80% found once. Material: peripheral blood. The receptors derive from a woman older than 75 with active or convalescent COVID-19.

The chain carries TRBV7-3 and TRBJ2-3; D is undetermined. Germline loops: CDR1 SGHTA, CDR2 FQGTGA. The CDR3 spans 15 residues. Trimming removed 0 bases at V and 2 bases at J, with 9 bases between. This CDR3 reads CASSLTFGHTDTQYF. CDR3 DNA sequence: TGTGCCAGCAGCTTAACGTTTGGGCACACAGATACGCAGTATTTT.

The CDR3 nucleotides read TGTGCCAGCAGTGACGGCACAGGGGGGAACACTGAAGCTTTCTTT. It yields the protein CASSDGTGGNTEAFF. The chain carries TRBV6-4 and TRBJ1-1; 8 bases map to TRBD1. The CDR3 extends over 15 amino acids. The V gene's germline CDR1 is MRHNA and CDR2 SNTAGT. With 2 bases clipped from V and 1 base from J, the junction kept 3 bases outside the gene matches.

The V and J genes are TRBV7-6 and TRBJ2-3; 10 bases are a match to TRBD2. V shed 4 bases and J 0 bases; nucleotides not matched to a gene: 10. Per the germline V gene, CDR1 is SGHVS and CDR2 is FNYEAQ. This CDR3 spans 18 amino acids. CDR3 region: CASSWDLTSGQSTDTQYF. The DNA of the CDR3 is TGTGCCAGCAGCTGGGACCTGACTAGCGGGCAGAGCACAGATACGCAGTATTTT.

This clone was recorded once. CDR3: CSAGTTFNEKLFF. CDR3 nucleotide sequence: TGCAGCGCCGGGACAACCTTTAATGAAAAACTGTTTTTT. V is TRBV29-1 and J is TRBJ1-4, with TRBD1 as a possible D gene (6 bases). CDR3 size: 13 residues. Germline CDR1 reads SQVTM; CDR2 reads ANQGSEA. V was trimmed by 7 bases and J by 4 bases, leaving 13 bases between them.